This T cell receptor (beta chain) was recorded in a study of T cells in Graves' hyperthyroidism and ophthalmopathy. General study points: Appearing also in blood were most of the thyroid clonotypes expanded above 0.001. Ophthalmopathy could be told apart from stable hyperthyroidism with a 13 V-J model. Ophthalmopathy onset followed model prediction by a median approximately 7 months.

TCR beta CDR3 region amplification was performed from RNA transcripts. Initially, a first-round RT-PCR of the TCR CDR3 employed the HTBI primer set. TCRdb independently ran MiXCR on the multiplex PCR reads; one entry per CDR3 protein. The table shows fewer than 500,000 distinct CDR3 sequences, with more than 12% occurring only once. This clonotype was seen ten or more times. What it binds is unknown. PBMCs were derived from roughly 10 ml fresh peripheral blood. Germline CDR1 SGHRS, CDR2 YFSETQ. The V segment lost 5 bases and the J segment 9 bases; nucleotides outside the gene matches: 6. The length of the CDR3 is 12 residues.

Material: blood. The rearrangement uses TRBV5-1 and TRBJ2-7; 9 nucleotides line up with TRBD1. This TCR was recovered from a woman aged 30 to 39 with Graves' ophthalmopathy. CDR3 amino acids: CASRTTGGRQYF. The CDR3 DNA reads TGCGCCAGCAGAACAACAGGGGGCCGGCAGTACTTC.